Included here is one T cell receptor beta chain sequence, with context. In the original processing: Quantification of nucleated cells was approximated via reference gene primer amplification. Profiling relied on immunoSEQ multiplex PCR, and the TCRdb table lists in-frame clones only, not all of them. For V, J and clone size, that table is used; D and trimming come from the DNA. The repertoire holds a few hundred thousand clones, with approximately 85% as singletons. Germline-derived CDR1 and CDR2 are MNHEY and SVGAGI. Trimming removed 6 bases from V and 3 bases from J, with 8 bases in between. The CDR3 is 12 amino acids. This specimen comes from a study of blood T cell repertoires in COVID-19. Two negative PCRs, clearance, or symptom resolution were required of recovered Cohort 3 donors.

This clonotype originated in a man aged 25 to 45 who had recovered from COVID-19. Sample: PBMCs or T cells enriched from blood (not recorded which). This chain connects TRBV6-5 to TRBJ1-1; D might be TRBD1 (6 bases). CDR3 sequence (DNA): TGTGCCAGCAGCTCAGGGGACACTGAAGCTTTCTTT. Amino acids: CASSSGDTEAFF.